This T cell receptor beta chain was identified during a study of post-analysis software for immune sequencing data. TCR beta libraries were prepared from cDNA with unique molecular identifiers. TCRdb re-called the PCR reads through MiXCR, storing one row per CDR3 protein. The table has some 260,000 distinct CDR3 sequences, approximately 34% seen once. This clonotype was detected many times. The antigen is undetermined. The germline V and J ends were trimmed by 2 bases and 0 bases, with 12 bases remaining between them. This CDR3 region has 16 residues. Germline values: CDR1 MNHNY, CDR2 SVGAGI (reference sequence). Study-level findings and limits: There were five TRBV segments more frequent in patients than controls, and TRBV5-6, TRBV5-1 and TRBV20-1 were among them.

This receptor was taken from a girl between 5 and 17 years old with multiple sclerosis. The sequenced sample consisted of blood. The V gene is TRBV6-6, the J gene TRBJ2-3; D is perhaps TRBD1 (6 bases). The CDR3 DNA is TGTGCCAGCAGTTACCCCAGGGGTCTGAGCACAGATACGCAGTATTTT. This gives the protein CASSYPRGLSTDTQYF.